This is a list of T cell receptor beta chains from one sample in a study of T cell repertoires in cytomegalovirus infection. TCRdb processed the reads anew with MiXCR; each CDR3 protein has one entry. The sample carries under 130,000 distinct CDR3 sequences, under 45% recorded once. Their antigens are not known. This specimen was CD8+ T cells from cultured PBMCs, taken from culture after CMV antigen stimulation. Receptors originate from a human donor in good health (CMV status not recorded). Some clones in this sample may be carry-over from other donors' samples. The CDR3 runs from the conserved cysteine through the conserved F or W. The order of the fields is D gene, clone size, V gene, J gene, CDR3 protein, CDR3 DNA. D genes are given only for firm matches. Size is omitted from some rows. Given values are once, few, many or a class for expanded clones.

-	many	TRBV19	TRBJ2-2	CASSMGITGELFF	TGTGCCAGTAGTATGGGGATCACCGGGGAGCTGTTTTTT
-	few	TRBV7-8	TRBJ2-7	CASSLEVFHEQYF	TGTGCCAGCAGCCTCGAGGTTTTCCACGAGCAGTACTTC
TRBD2	many	TRBV7-2	TRBJ2-5	CASSRGLEQETQYF	TGTGCCAGCAGCCGGGGACTAGAGCAAGAGACCCAGTACTTC
TRBD1	many	TRBV28	TRBJ2-7	CATIVNDRGDLYEQYF	TGTGCCACCATCGTAAATGACAGGGGGGATCTCTACGAGCAGTACTTC
-	few	TRBV12-3/TRBV12-4	TRBJ1-6	CASSRDWNSPLHF	TGTGCCAGCAGCCGGGACTGGAATTCACCCCTCCACTTT
-	many	TRBV20-1	TRBJ1-3	CSARPWPGSISGNTIYF	TGCAGTGCTAGGCCCTGGCCGGGCTCCATCTCTGGAAACACCATATATTTT
TRBD1	-	TRBV7-2	TRBJ1-3	CASSLISGGYGNTIYF	TGTGCCAGCAGCTTGATCTCAGGGGGTTATGGAAACACCATATATTTT
-	-	TRBV5-1	TRBJ2-7	CASSLGQRGYGYEQYF	TGCGCCAGCAGCTTGGGTCAACGGGGGTACGGCTACGAGCAGTACTTC
-	many	TRBV7-2	TRBJ2-3	CASSSYPVGAIDTQYF	TGTGCCAGCAGCTCGTATCCGGTTGGAGCAATTGATACGCAGTATTTT
-	-	TRBV28	TRBJ1-5	CASSFTWGGGNQPQHF	TGTGCCAGCAGTTTCACCTGGGGGGGCGGAAATCAGCCCCAGCATTTT
TRBD2	-	TRBV19	TRBJ2-1	CASSIGAGGSLNEQFF	TGTGCCAGTAGTATAGGAGCGGGGGGCAGCCTCAATGAGCAGTTCTTC
-	-	TRBV6-5	TRBJ1-1	CASPGPENTEAFF	TGTGCCAGTCCGGGACCTGAGAACACTGAAGCTTTCTTT
-	-	TRBV7-6	TRBJ1-3	CASSRLGGDSGNTIYF	TGTGCCAGCAGCAGGTTGGGCGGAGACTCTGGAAACACCATATATTTT
TRBD1	once	TRBV28	TRBJ1-1	CASSVQGATEAFF	TGTGCCAGCAGTGTACAGGGGGCAACTGAAGCTTTCTTT
TRBD2	-	TRBV27	TRBJ2-1	CASSAGTSGNEQFF	TGTGCCAGCAGTGCCGGGACTAGCGGGAATGAGCAGTTCTTC
-	-	TRBV5-5	TRBJ2-7	CASSFSSLYEQYF	TGTGCCAGCAGCTTCTCTAGTTTATACGAGCAGTACTTC
TRBD2	-	TRBV19	TRBJ2-1	CASSIAGGETYNEQFF	TGTGCCAGTAGTATCGCCGGGGGGGAGACCTACAATGAGCAGTTCTTC
-	-	TRBV7-2	TRBJ2-5	CASSHNRAGLMETQYF	TGTGCCAGCAGCCACAATCGGGCAGGGTTGATGGAGACCCAGTACTTC
-	-	TRBV3-1	TRBJ1-5	CASSHSGGNQPQHF	TGTGCCAGCAGCCACTCAGGGGGCAATCAGCCCCAGCATTTT
-	few	TRBV7-6	TRBJ1-4	CASGNEKLFF	TGTGCCAGCGGTAATGAAAAACTGTTTTTT
-	-	TRBV5-6	TRBJ2-1	CASSQPGATRHEQFF	TGTGCCAGCAGCCAACCGGGGGCCACCCGCCATGAGCAGTTCTTC
-	-	TRBV12-5	TRBJ2-5	CASGLVPHETQYF	TGTGCTAGTGGTTTGGTACCACACGAGACCCAGTACTTC
TRBD1	-	TRBV6-6	TRBJ1-4	CASSPDRATNAKLFF	TGTGCCAGCAGCCCTGACAGGGCAACTAATGCAAAACTGTTTTTT
-	few	TRBV27	TRBJ2-2	CASRQIDRNTGELFF	TGTGCCAGCAGGCAGATAGACAGGAACACCGGGGAGCTGTTTTTT
-	-	TRBV24-1	TRBJ1-5	CATSDNAFNQPQHF	TGTGCCACCAGTGATAACGCTTTCAATCAGCCCCAGCATTTT
-	-	TRBV3-1	TRBJ2-3	CASSQVVGGAVDTQYF	TGTGCCAGCAGCCAAGTTGTCGGGGGAGCGGTAGATACGCAGTATTTT
TRBD1	-	TRBV20-1	TRBJ2-4	CSGAGGDIQYF	TGCAGTGGGGCAGGGGGAGACATTCAGTACTTC
-	-	TRBV4-1	TRBJ2-5	CASSQDQRHETQYF	TGCGCCAGCAGCCAAGATCAGCGACACGAGACCCAGTACTTC
TRBD1	-	TRBV27	TRBJ2-3	CASSSQDRVGTDTQYF	TGTGCCAGCAGTTCCCAGGACAGGGTGGGCACAGATACGCAGTATTTT
-	-	TRBV2	TRBJ2-5	CASSEVGYGAETQYF	TGTGCCAGCAGTGAAGTTGGCTATGGGGCAGAGACCCAGTACTTC
-	once	TRBV19	TRBJ2-7	CASSSQAAYEQYF	TGTGCCAGTAGTTCCCAGGCGGCCTACGAGCAGTACTTC
TRBD1	-	TRBV20-1	TRBJ2-2	CSADPTGATGELFF	TGCAGTGCCGACCCTACAGGGGCCACCGGGGAGCTGTTTTTT
-	few	TRBV27	TRBJ2-1	CASREASSYNEQFF	TGTGCCAGTCGAGAGGCGAGCTCCTACAATGAGCAGTTCTTC
-	-	TRBV13	TRBJ1-5	CASSSTRYSNQPQHF	TGTGCCAGCAGCTCCACCCGGTATAGCAATCAGCCCCAGCATTTT
-	-	TRBV7-6	TRBJ2-1	CASSSERQYNEQFF	TGTGCCAGCAGCTCCGAACGACAGTACAATGAGCAGTTCTTC
-	few	TRBV4-1	TRBJ1-2	CASSQEDTNYGYTF	TGCGCCAGCAGCCAAGAGGACACGAACTATGGCTACACCTTC
TRBD2	-	TRBV11-2	TRBJ2-1	CASNIGGGNEQFF	TGTGCCAGCAACATCGGGGGGGGAAATGAGCAGTTCTTC
-	-	TRBV4-2	TRBJ2-7	CASSQDWFADEQYF	TGTGCCAGCAGCCAAGACTGGTTCGCGGACGAGCAGTACTTC
-	-	TRBV19	TRBJ1-4	CASSQGVATNEKLFF	TGTGCCAGTAGCCAGGGAGTTGCAACTAATGAAAAACTGTTTTTT
TRBD1	few	TRBV20-1	TRBJ1-1	CSARDAGGASEAFF	TGCAGTGCTAGAGATGCAGGGGGCGCCTCTGAAGCTTTCTTT
-	few	TRBV4-1	TRBJ2-5	CASSELSGGEETQYF	TGCGCCAGCAGCGAATTAAGTGGGGGAGAGGAGACCCAGTACTTC
TRBD1	-	TRBV7-9	TRBJ2-7	CASSSRDREVSEQYF	TGTGCCAGCAGCTCCCGGGACAGGGAAGTAAGCGAGCAGTACTTC
TRBD2	-	TRBV5-6	TRBJ2-7	CASSWGLAAHEQYF	TGTGCCAGCAGCTGGGGACTAGCGGCCCACGAGCAGTACTTC
-	-	TRBV12-3/TRBV12-4	TRBJ2-7	CASSLGISSYEQYF	TGTGCCAGCAGTTTAGGCATTAGCTCCTACGAGCAGTACTTC
-	few	TRBV11-2	TRBJ2-7	CASSLAWTTTYEQYF	TGTGCCAGCAGCTTAGCCTGGACAACTACCTACGAGCAGTACTTC
-	-	TRBV4-1	TRBJ1-2	CASSQQPPQGEDGYTF	TGCGCCAGCAGCCAACAGCCCCCACAGGGTGAAGATGGCTACACCTTC
TRBD2	-	TRBV3-1	TRBJ2-7	CASSQVSTSGGPRLYEQYF	TGTGCCAGCAGCCAAGTCTCGACTAGCGGGGGGCCTCGACTTTACGAGCAGTACTTC
-	-	TRBV20-1	TRBJ1-5	CSARAGGISNQPQHF	TGCAGTGCTAGAGCCGGGGGGATTAGCAATCAGCCCCAGCATTTT
-	-	TRBV11-1	TRBJ1-1	CASSLGRTEAFF	TGTGCCAGCAGCTTGGGAAGGACTGAAGCTTTCTTT
TRBD1	-	TRBV19	TRBJ1-6	CASSTRQGDNSPLHF	TGTGCCAGTAGTACTCGACAGGGGGATAATTCACCCCTCCACTTT
-	few	TRBV7-2	TRBJ1-1	CASSSTWTTTEAFF	TGTGCCAGCAGCTCGACGTGGACGACCACTGAAGCTTTCTTT
TRBD2	-	TRBV7-8	TRBJ2-2	CASSSGLAGAGELFF	TGTGCCAGCAGCTCGGGACTAGCGGGGGCCGGGGAGCTGTTTTTT
TRBD1	-	TRBV19	TRBJ2-7	CASSRGQGPYEQYF	TGTGCCAGTAGTAGGGGACAGGGACCCTACGAGCAGTACTTC
TRBD1	-	TRBV19	TRBJ2-7	CASSAATGGVHEQYF	TGTGCCAGTAGTGCCGCAACAGGGGGCGTTCACGAGCAGTACTTC
-	few	TRBV11-1	TRBJ1-1	CASGQWGWTEAFF	TGTGCCAGCGGACAGTGGGGGTGGACTGAAGCTTTCTTT
TRBD2	many	TRBV7-6	TRBJ2-5	CASSATGTSAVQETQYF	TGTGCCAGCAGCGCCACCGGGACTAGCGCTGTTCAAGAGACCCAGTACTTC
-	few	TRBV27	TRBJ2-1	CASSSTGRLHNEQFF	TGTGCCAGCAGTTCGACAGGTAGGCTCCACAATGAGCAGTTCTTC
-	-	TRBV7-9	TRBJ2-3	CASSLWGDTQYF	TGTGCCAGCAGCTTATGGGGAGATACGCAGTATTTT
TRBD2	few	TRBV7-9	TRBJ2-3	CASSLGGSGGARDTQYF	TGTGCCAGCAGCTTAGGTGGTAGCGGGGGGGCCAGAGATACGCAGTATTTT